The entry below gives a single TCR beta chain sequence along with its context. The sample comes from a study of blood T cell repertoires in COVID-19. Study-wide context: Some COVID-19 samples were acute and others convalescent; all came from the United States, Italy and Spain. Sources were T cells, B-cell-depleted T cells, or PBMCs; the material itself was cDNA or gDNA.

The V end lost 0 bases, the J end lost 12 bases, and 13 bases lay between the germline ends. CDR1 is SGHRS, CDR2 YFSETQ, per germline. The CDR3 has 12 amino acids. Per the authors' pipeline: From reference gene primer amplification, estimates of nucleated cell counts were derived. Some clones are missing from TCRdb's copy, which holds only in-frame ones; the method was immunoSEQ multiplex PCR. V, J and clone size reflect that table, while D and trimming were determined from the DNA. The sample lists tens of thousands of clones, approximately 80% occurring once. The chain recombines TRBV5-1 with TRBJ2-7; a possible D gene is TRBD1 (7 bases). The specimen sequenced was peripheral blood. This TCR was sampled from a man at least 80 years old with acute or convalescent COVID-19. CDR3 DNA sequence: TGCGCCAGCAGCTTGGCCGGAGGGGGCACGTACTTC. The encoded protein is CASSLAGGGTYF.